This entry concerns a single T cell receptor beta chain. Trimming removed 3 bases from V and 1 base from J; junction bases left unmatched: 4. CDR3 length: 15 amino acids. Germline CDR1 is SGHTA and CDR2 is FQGNSA. In the authors' methods: Amplification of reference gene primers provided the estimated nucleated cell counts. Libraries were prepared by immunoSEQ multiplex PCR; TCRdb keeps only in-frame clonotypes and omits some of them. The DNA gave D and trimming, while V, J and clone size come from that table. This sample yields roughly 270,000 clones, of which approximately 85% are seen a single time; less than 6.5% belongs to the top ten. The data stem from a study of blood T cell repertoires in COVID-19.

J is TRBJ2-7 and V is TRBV7-2, with 9 bases aligning to TRBD1. Sequenced input: peripheral blood. The receptor was derived from a man aged 50 to 60 with active or convalescent COVID-19. As DNA, the CDR3 is TGTGCCAGCAGCTTGAACGGACAGGGGTCCTACGAGCAGTACTTC. Translation gives CASSLNGQGSYEQYF.